Below, 13 T cell receptor beta chains from the same sample are listed, as sequenced in a study of control samples from healthy donors and cancer patients (dated by TCRdb to 2018 to 2021). Receptor libraries were prepared by the immunoSEQ multiplex PCR assay. The source is immuneACCESS, and TCRdb retained only in-frame sequences with V and J called. Part of the clones is not carried over; for the studies checked, unresolved V genes explain less than half of this, and the remainder is unexplained. This sample comprises around 77,000 clones, roughly 92% of them detected only once. The ten biggest clones cover 5.8% of the sample. Sequencing was done on a sample of blood. These receptor sequences come from an older woman in good health.

The chain couples TRBV7-3 to TRBJ2-1, with a weak D call TRBD1 (6 bases). V gave up 6 bases and J gave up 7 bases, with 19 bases separating them. CDR3 size: 15 residues. Germline assignment: CDR1 SGHTA and CDR2 FQGTGA. The DNA of the CDR3 is TGTGCCAGCAGTCAAGGGGGAGTGGGTGTGAATGAGCAGTTCTTC. Protein product: CASSQGGVGVNEQFF.

This clone was found a few times. The rearrangement uses TRBV29-1 and TRBJ1-3; 7 bases match TRBD1. Germline V gene lookup returns CDR1 SQVTM and CDR2 ANQGSEA. The CDR3 runs 14 residues. Losses at the gene ends were 6 bases for V and 4 bases for J; bases not matched to a gene: 9. The CDR3 DNA follows: TGCAGCGTCTCCCTACAGGGGACCGGAAACACCATATATTTT. It yields the protein CSVSLQGTGNTIYF.

CDR3 sequence reads: CASSQTGTGNEQYF. Here the CDR3 DNA reads TGCGCCAGCAGCCAGACCGGGACAGGGAACGAGCAGTACTTC. The chain has TRBV4-1 and TRBJ2-7, with 9 bases lining up with TRBD1. Germline V lookup: CDR1 MGHRA, CDR2 YSYEKL. CDR3 length: 14 amino acids. Unmatched junction bases numbered 5, after V lost 3 bases and J lost 5 bases.

The chain joins TRBV19 to TRBJ1-5; 8 bases fit TRBD1. Per the germline V gene, CDR1 is LNHDA and CDR2 is SQIVND (reference sequence). V lost 5 bases and J lost 1; bases outside the gene matches: 7. CDR3 size: 16 residues. CDR3 DNA: TGTGCCAGTAGTCTAACAGGGGGAAGGAGCAATCAGCCCCAGCATTTT. Its protein is CASSLTGGRSNQPQHF.

The chain couples TRBV10-1 to TRBJ2-7; 11 nucleotides align to TRBD2. Germline V gene data show CDR1 as WNHNN and CDR2 as SYGVQD (reference sequence). With V trimmed by 6 bases and J by 6 bases, 4 bases remained unmatched. This CDR3 has 13 residues. DNA for the CDR3: TGCGCCAGCAGCGCCGGACTAGCGGGCGAGCAGTACTTC. It encodes CASSAGLAGEQYF.

The chain joins TRBV4-3 to TRBJ2-1; no reliable D call. V lost 1 base and J 5 bases, leaving 15 bases between the germline ends. Germline values: CDR1 LGHNA, CDR2 YSLEER. CDR3 size: 16 residues. CDR3 coding DNA: TGCGCCAGCAGCCAAGGGATTCCGGGCCCCCACAATGAGCAGTTCTTC. Its protein is CASSQGIPGPHNEQFF.

The chain joins TRBV2 to TRBJ2-1; 7 bases map to TRBD1. Unmatched junction bases numbered 5, after V lost 1 base and J lost 5 bases. The CDR3 spans 15 residues. Germline V gene data show CDR1 as SNHLY and CDR2 as FYNNEI. In DNA, the CDR3 is TGTGCCAGCAGTGAAGGGACAGGACCTAACAATGAGCAGTTCTTC. It yields the protein CASSEGTGPNNEQFF.

CDR3 nucleotides: TGTGCCTGGACCCGGGCAGATACGCAGTATTTT. Its protein is CAWTRADTQYF. V is TRBV30 and J is TRBJ2-3, with D unclear. This CDR3 contains 11 residues. V lost 4 bases to trimming and J lost 4 bases, with 6 bases between them. Germline values: CDR1 GTSNPN, CDR2 SVGIG (reference sequence).

This chain uses TRBV24-1 with TRBJ1-1, with unresolved D. Germline CDR1 and CDR2: KGHDR and SFDVKD. This CDR3 has 13 amino acids. V shed 6 bases and J shed 4 bases, with 11 bases lying between them. Here the CDR3 reads CATSSELGTEAFF. The DNA of the CDR3 is TGTGCCACCAGTAGTGAATTGGGCACTGAAGCTTTCTTT.

The chain recombines TRBV30 with TRBJ2-5; D perhaps matches TRBD1 (6 bases). From germline, CDR1 is GTSNPN and CDR2 SVGIG (reference sequence). The CDR3 spans 15 residues. V was trimmed by 4 bases and J by 1 base, leaving 16 bases between them. The CDR3 nucleotides read TGTGCCTGGAAACCACTGGACAGCTTCCAAGAGACCCAGTACTTC. This encodes CAWKPLDSFQETQYF.

The V and J genes are TRBV27 and TRBJ2-1; D perhaps matches TRBD2 (5 bases). The CDR3 totals 15 residues. Between the trimmed V and J ends, which lost 5 bases and 0 bases, there was a span of 11 bases. From germline, CDR1 is MNHEY and CDR2 SMNVEV (reference sequence). In nucleotides, the CDR3 is TGTGCCAGCAGTCCCTTGGGAGTCTCCTACAATGAGCAGTTCTTC. Translating it yields CASSPLGVSYNEQFF.

This clone was detected only once. This chain uses TRBV19 with TRBJ1-6; D uncertain. Per germline, CDR1 LNHDA and CDR2 SQIVND (reference sequence). The CDR3 has 15 residues. V was shortened by 5 bases and J by 5 bases, with 13 bases between the two germline ends. The CDR3 nucleotides are TGTGCCAGTAGTCCGTCGGACGGGAATAATTCACCCCTCCACTTT. Translated, it gives CASSPSDGNNSPLHF.

The V and J genes are TRBV29-1 and TRBJ2-3; 7 nucleotides line up with TRBD2. CDR1 SQVTM and CDR2 ANQGSEA come from the germline V gene. V lost 4 bases to trimming and J lost 3 bases; unmatched junction nucleotides: 1. This CDR3 spans 12 amino acids. The DNA of the CDR3 is TGCAGCGTTGGGGAGGGTACAGATACGCAGTATTTT. It encodes CSVGEGTDTQYF.